The present T cell receptor (beta chain) was sequenced within a study of T cell responses to AZD1222 COVID-19 vaccine. Assay used: immunoSEQ multiplex PCR; TCRdb lists only in-frame clones, some missing. In the table there are fewer than 200,000 clones, approximately 90% of which are singletons. Note on this clone: The antigen remains unidentified.

General study findings and limits: Variant regions that are unmutated are reportedly the target of nearly half of spike-specific TCRs.

Germline V CDR1 and CDR2: GTSNPN, SVGIG (reference sequence). V was clipped by 0 bases and J by 8 bases; unmatched bases: 3. The CDR3 loop spans 13 amino acids. This clonotype was obtained from an adult in good health. This chain uses TRBV30 with TRBJ1-4, with 7 bases that match TRBD1. The specimen comprised peripheral blood, sampled on day 0 of MenACWY control vaccination. The CDR3 spells CAWSVQGNEKLFF. In DNA form, the CDR3 reads TGTGCCTGGAGTGTACAGGGGAACGAAAAACTGTTTTTT.